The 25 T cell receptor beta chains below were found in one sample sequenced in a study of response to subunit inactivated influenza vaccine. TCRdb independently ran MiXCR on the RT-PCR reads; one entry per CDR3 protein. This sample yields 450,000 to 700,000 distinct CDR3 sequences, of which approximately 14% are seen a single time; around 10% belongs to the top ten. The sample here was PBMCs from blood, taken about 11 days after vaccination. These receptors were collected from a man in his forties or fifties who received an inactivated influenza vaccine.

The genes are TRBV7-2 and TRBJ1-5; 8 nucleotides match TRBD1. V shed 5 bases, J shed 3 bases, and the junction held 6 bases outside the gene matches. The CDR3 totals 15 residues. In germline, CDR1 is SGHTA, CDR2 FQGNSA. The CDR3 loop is CASSPRTGYNQPQHF. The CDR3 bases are TGTGCCAGCAGCCCACGGACAGGGTACAATCAGCCCCAGCATTTT.

CDR3 nucleotides: TGTGCCAGCACCTTGGAAAGTGGGGGAAATCAGCCCCAGCATTTT. Its translation is CASTLESGGNQPQHF. The chain is built from TRBV7-6 and TRBJ1-5; a weak D match, TRBD1 (5 bases). Between the trimmed V and J ends, which lost 7 bases and 4 bases, there was a span of 17 bases. Germline V gives CDR1 SGHVS, CDR2 FNYEAQ. This CDR3 has 15 amino acids.

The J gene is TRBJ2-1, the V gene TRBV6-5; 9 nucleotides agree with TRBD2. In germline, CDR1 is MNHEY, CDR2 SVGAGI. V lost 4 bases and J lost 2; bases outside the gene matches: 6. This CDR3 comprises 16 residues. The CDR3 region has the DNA TGTGCCAGCAGTTCGACCGGGACTAGCACCTACAATGAGCAGTTCTTC. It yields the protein CASSSTGTSTYNEQFF.

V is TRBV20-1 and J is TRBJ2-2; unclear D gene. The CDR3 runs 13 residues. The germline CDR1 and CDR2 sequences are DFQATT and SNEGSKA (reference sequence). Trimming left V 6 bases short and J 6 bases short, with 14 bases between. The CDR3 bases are TGCAGTGCCCCCAGAAGGGAATCCGGGGAGCTGTTTTTT. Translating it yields CSAPRRESGELFF.

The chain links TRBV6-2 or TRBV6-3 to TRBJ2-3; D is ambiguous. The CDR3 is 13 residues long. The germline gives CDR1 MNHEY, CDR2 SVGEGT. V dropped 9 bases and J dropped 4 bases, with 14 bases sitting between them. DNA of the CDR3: TGTGCCAGTCAACGAACCGGAGCAGATACGCAGTATTTT. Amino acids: CASQRTGADTQYF.

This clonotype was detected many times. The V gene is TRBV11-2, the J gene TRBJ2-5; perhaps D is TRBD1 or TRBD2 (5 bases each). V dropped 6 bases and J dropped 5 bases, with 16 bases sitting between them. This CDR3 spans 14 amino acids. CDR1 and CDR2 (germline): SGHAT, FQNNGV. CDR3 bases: TGTGCCAGCAGGACCTGGGGGTCTCTGGAGACCCAGTACTTC. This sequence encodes CASRTWGSLETQYF. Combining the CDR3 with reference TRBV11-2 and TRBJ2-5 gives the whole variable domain EAGVAQSPRYKIIEKRQSVAFWCNPISGHATLYWYQQILGQGPKLLIQFQNNGVVDDSQLPKDRFSAERLKGVDSTLKIQPAKLEDSAVYLCASRTWGSLETQYFGPGTRLLVL.

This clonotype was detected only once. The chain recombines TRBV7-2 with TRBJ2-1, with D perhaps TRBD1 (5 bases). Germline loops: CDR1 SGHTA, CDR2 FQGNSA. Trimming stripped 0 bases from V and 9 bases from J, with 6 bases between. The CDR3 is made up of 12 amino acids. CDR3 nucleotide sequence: TGTGCCAGCAGCTTAGCGGGGCTTGAGCAGTTCTTC. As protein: CASSLAGLEQFF.

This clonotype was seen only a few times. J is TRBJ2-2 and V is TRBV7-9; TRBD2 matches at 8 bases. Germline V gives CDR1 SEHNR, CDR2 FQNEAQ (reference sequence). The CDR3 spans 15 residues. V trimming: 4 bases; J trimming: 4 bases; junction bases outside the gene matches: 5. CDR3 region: CASSSREVGTGELFF. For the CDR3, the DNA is TGTGCCAGCAGCTCGCGGGAGGTCGGCACCGGGGAGCTGTTTTTT.

The CDR3 DNA reads as TGCGCCAGCAGCTTGGTTCCGGGCCGACCGCTTTCACCCCTCCACTTT. This codes for CASSLVPGRPLSPLHF. The J gene is TRBJ1-6, the V gene TRBV5-1; no firm D call. This CDR3 region has 16 residues. Germline CDR1 SGHRS, CDR2 YFSETQ. The germline V and J ends were trimmed by 0 bases and 9 bases, with 16 bases remaining between them.

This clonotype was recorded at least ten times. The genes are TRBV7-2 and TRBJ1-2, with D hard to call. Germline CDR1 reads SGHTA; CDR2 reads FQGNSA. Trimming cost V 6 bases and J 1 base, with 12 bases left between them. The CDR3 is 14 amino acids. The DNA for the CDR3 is TGTGCCAGCAGTTTGGGCCGGTATAACTATGGCTACACCTTC. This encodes CASSLGRYNYGYTF. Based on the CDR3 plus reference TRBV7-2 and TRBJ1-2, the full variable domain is GAGVSQSPSNKVTEKGKDVELRCDPISGHTALYWYRQSLGQGLEFLIYFQGNSAPDKSGLPSDRFSAERTGGSVSTLTIQRTQQEDSAVYLCASSLGRYNYGYTFGSGTRLTVV.

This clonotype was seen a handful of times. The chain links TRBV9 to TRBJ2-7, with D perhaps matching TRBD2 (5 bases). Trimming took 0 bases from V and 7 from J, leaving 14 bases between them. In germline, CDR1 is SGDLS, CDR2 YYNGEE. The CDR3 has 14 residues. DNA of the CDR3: TGTGCCAGCAGCGTAGACTGGACCCGGACTGAGCAGTACTTC. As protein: CASSVDWTRTEQYF.

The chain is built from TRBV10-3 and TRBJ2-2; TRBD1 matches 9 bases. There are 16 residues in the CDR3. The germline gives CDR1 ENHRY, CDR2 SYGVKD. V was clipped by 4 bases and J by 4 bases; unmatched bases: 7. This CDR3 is CAISAGQGLITGELFF. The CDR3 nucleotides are TGTGCCATCAGTGCGGGACAGGGATTGATCACCGGGGAGCTGTTTTTT.

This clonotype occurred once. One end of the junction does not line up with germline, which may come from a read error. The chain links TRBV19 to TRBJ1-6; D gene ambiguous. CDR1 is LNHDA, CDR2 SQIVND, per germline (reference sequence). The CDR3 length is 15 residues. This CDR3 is CASSVRSSCNSPLHF. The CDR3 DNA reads TGTGCCAGTAGTGTTCGAAGCTCCTGTAATTCACCCCTCCACTTT.

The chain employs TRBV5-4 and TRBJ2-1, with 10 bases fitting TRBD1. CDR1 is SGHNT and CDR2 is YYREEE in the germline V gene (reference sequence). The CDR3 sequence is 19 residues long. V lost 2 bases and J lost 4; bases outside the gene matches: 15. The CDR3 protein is CASSLGGTGAHKGYNEQFF. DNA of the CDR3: TGTGCCAGCAGCTTAGGGGGGACAGGGGCTCATAAGGGATACAATGAGCAGTTCTTC.

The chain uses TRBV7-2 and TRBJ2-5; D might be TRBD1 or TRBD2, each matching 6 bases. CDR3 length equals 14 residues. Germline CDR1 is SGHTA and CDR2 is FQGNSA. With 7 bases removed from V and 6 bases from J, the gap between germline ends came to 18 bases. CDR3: CASNDGGLAKTQYF. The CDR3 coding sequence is TGTGCCAGCAACGATGGGGGGCTAGCCAAGACCCAGTACTTC.

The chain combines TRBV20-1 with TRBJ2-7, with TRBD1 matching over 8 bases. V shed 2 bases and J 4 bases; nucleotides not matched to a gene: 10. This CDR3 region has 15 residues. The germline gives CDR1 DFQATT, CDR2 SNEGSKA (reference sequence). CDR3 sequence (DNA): TGCAGTGCTAGACCAGGGCAGGGGGCGGGATACGAGCAGTACTTC. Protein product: CSARPGQGAGYEQYF.

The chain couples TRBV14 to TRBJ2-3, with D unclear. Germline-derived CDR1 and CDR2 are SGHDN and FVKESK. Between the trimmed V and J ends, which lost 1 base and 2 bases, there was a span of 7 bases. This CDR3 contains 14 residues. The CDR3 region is CASSQAFYTDTQYF. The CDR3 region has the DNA TGTGCCAGCAGCCAAGCTTTCTACACAGATACGCAGTATTTT.

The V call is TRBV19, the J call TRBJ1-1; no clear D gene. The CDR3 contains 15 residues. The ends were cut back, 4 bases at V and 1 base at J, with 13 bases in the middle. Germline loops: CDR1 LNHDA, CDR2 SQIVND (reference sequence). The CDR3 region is CASSTAGQSNTEAFF. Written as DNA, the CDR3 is TGTGCCAGTAGTACGGCAGGCCAATCGAACACTGAAGCTTTCTTT.

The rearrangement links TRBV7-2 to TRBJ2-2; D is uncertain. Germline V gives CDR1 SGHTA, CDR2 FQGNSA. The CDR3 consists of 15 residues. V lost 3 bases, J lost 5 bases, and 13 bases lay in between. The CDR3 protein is CASSLGASGTGELFF. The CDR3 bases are TGTGCCAGCAGCTTGGGTGCGTCGGGTACCGGGGAGCTGTTTTTT.

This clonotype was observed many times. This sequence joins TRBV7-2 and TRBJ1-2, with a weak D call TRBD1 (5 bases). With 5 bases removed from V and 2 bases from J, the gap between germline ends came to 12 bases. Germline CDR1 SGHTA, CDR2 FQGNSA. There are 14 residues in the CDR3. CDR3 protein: CASSLPTENYGYTF. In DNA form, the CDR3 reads TGTGCCAGCAGCCTGCCGACAGAAAACTATGGCTACACCTTC. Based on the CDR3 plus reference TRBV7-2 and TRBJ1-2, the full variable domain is GAGVSQSPSNKVTEKGKDVELRCDPISGHTALYWYRQSLGQGLEFLIYFQGNSAPDKSGLPSDRFSAERTGGSVSTLTIQRTQQEDSAVYLCASSLPTENYGYTFGSGTRLTVV.

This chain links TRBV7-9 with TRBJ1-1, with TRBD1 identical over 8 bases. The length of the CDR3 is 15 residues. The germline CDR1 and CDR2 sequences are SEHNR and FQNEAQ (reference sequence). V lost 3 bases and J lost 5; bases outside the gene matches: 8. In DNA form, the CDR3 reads TGTGCCAGCAGCTTGATTAGGACAGGGAATACTGAAGCTTTCTTT. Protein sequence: CASSLIRTGNTEAFF.

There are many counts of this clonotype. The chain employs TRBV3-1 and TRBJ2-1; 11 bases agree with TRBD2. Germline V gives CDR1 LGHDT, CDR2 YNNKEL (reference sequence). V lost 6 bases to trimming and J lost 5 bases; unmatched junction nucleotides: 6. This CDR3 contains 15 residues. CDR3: CASSQTSGDNNEQFF. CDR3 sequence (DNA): TGTGCCAGCAGTCAGACTAGCGGGGATAACAATGAGCAGTTCTTC.

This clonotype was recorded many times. CDR3 amino acids: CASSLGGQRGETQYF. The CDR3 region has the DNA TGTGCCAGCAGCTTAGGGGGGCAAAGGGGAGAGACCCAGTACTTC. The chain recombines TRBV7-2 with TRBJ2-5; TRBD1 might be the D (6 bases). This CDR3 region has 15 residues. Germline assignment: CDR1 SGHTA and CDR2 FQGNSA. The V end was cut by 1 base, the J end by 4 bases, with 13 bases between. Together with reference TRBV7-2 and TRBJ2-5, the CDR3 gives the full variable domain: GAGVSQSPSNKVTEKGKDVELRCDPISGHTALYWYRQSLGQGLEFLIYFQGNSAPDKSGLPSDRFSAERTGGSVSTLTIQRTQQEDSAVYLCASSLGGQRGETQYFGPGTRLLVL.

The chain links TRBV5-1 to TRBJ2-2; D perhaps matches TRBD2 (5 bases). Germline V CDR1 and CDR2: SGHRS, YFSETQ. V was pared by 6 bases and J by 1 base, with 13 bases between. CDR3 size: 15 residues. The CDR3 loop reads CASKAAPQNTGELFF. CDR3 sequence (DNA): TGCGCCAGCAAAGCGGCACCCCAGAACACCGGGGAGCTGTTTTTT.

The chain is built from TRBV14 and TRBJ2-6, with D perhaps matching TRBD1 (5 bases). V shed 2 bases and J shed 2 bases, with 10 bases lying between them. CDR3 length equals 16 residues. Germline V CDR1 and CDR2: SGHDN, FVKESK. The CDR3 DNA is TGTGCCAGCAGCCAATGGGGCGCAGCTGGGGCCAACGTCCTGACTTTC. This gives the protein CASSQWGAAGANVLTF. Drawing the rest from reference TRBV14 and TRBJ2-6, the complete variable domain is EAGVTQFPSHSVIEKGQTVTLRCDPISGHDNLYWYRRVMGKEIKFLLHFVKESKQDESGMPNNRFLAERTGGTYSTLKVQPAELEDSGVYFCASSQWGAAGANVLTFGAGSRLTVL.